The present TCR beta chain was sequenced within a study of blood T cells in healthy people across ages (dated by TCRdb to the mid-2010s). With regard to the full study: Template switching captured roughly one uniquely barcoded TCR beta cDNA molecule per two T cells in model experiments. Donors were grouped into four age groups: young (average 16 years), middle-aged (around 39), aged (roughly 67) and long-lived (approximately 82). The study measured age-related changes in TCR beta repertoire diversity using deep sequencing normalized with unique cDNA molecular identifiers. Using the same blood draw, the study looked at two additional independent replicas of 1 million unique cDNA reads for two donors, one aged 18 to 29 and the other aged 80 or older. To avoid experimental bias, donors of different ages were spread randomly across the sequencing lanes.

The library relied on 5' RACE. The instrument was an Illumina HiSeq 2500. A second PCR of about 6 to 12 cycles was run with a J-beta primer mix and a sample-barcoded 5' primer. A template-switch 5' adaptor carrying 12 random nucleotides introduced a unique molecular identifier onto each TCR beta cDNA molecule. Each sample yielded at least 2.5 million CDR3-containing paired-end reads. All of the RNA was converted into first-strand cDNA using the Mint cDNA synthesis kit, with a TRBC-specific oligonucleotide serving as the primer. Following uracil-DNA glycosylase treatment, a first 18-cycle PCR with universal primers M1SS and BC2_uni_R was performed on all cDNA. On the study's bioinformatics: For normalization, 1 million high-quality reads were randomly selected from each sample, with every read carrying a distinct molecular identifier. Reads sharing molecular identifiers were discarded rather than binned into consensus sequences. MiTCR, run with a Q25 quality threshold and the strictest error-elimination algorithm, handled CDR3 identification, clonotype clustering and error correction. A nonparametric unseen species model with Euler transformation was used to estimate lower-bound total TCR beta diversity. The public sequencing data were trimmed at Q25 with fastp and processed into clonotypes with MiXCR by TCRdb, which kept only in-frame beta chains. Under each unique CDR3 protein, matching rows form one entry showing the most common genes and DNA. The V and J calls reflect TCRdb's pipeline rather than the authors' work. Across this sample there are hundreds of thousands of distinct CDR3 sequences, with more than 55% seen only once. About 26% of the sample rests with the top ten.

The CDR3 holds 14 amino acids from the cysteine to the phenylalanine. Left in the record is the CDR3 DNA by itself, 42 bases read in frame from the first base. Unmatched junction bases come to 3, with V trimmed by 4 bases and J by 3 bases. CDR1 is given as MNHEY and CDR2 as SVGEGT, both from the germline V gene. On this clonotype itself: Its antigen remains undetermined. Per-base quality was not reported, and no clone a single base away is much larger than it.

Donors were about 36 systemically healthy Caucasian individuals from Russia aged roughly 6 to 100 years. Around 10 milliliters of peripheral blood were drawn from each donor into EDTA-treated Vacutainer tubes. Ficoll-Paque density-gradient centrifugation was used to isolate PBMCs, with at least 6.5 million obtained per sample. Trizol reagent was used to extract total RNA from the PBMCs, yielding at least 6 micrograms per sample. Naive CD45RAhigh/CD27high T cell percentages were measured by flow cytometry on a PBMC aliquot from every donor. The research as a whole found: Observed TCR beta diversity correlated strongly with the percentage of naive T cells measured by flow cytometry. Estimates of total diversity based on one million sequenced T cells were regarded as lower bounds and as underestimates. Donor CMV infection status was unknown, potentially confounding age-related changes in expanded clonotypes. Conclusive comparison of naive and antigen-experienced compartments was prevented by the profiling of bulk unsorted PBMCs. Compared with the aged group, the long-lived group had more naive CD4+ T cells, fewer expanded clones and increased TCR diversity, suggesting age selection. As age increased, observed TCR beta diversity per million T cells dropped in a roughly linear way, and a significant reduction was already evident by age 40.

The specimen was blood. This receptor chain uses TRBV6-2 or TRBV6-3 and TRBJ2-7, and 10 junction bases match TRBD1. This sequence was found in a man in his forties in good health. Read as DNA, the sequence is TGTGCCAGCAGTTGGACAGGGGGTATCTACGAGCAGTACTTC. This gives the protein CASSWTGGIYEQYF.